This T cell receptor (beta chain) was observed in a study of vaccination and CD4 T cells after COVID-19. With respect to this clonotype: The antigen remains unidentified.

Treatment described: approximately 10-day PBMC culture with coronavirus spike peptide pools or control peptides (ViraFEST assay). An Oncomine TCR Beta short-read assay was used to sequence the DNA from cultured CD4+ T cells. TCRdb reprocessed the PCR reads with MiXCR, giving one entry per CDR3 protein. The repertoire holds roughly 20,000 distinct CDR3 sequences, with about two fifths as singletons. The germline CDR1 and CDR2 sequences are SGHVS and FQNEAQ. Losses at the gene ends were 6 bases for V and 4 bases for J; bases not matched to a gene: 11. The CDR3 totals 16 residues. Sequencing was performed on CD4+ T cells from blood, cultured in vitro, taken before SARS-CoV-2 vaccination. The chain couples TRBV7-8 to TRBJ2-1, with 8 bases that match TRBD2. The origin of this receptor is a human donor who had recovered from COVID-19. The CDR3 coding sequence is TGTGCCAGCAGACATCGACTAGCGCTAACGTACAATGAGCAGTTCTTC. Encoded protein: CASRHRLALTYNEQFF.